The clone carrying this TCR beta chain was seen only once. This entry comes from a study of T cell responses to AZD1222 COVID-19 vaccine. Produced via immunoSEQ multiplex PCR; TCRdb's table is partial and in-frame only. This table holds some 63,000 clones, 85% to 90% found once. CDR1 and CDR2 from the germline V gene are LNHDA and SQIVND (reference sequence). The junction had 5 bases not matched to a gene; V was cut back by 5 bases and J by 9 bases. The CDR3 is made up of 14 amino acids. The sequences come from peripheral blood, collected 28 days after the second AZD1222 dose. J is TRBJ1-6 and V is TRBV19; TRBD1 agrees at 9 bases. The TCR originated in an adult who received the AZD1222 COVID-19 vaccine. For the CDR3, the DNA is TGTGCCAGTAGTGCGGGACAGGGTACTTCACCCCTCCACTTT. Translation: CASSAGQGTSPLHF.